The 32 T cell receptor beta chains listed next were all sequenced from one sample in a study of cytomegalovirus exposure and HLA in healthy donors. This PCR relied on a set of 60 Vbeta primers and 13 Jbeta primers. Using immunoSEQ multiplex PCR, the repertoire was profiled, and TCRdb retains in-frame clones only, with some absent. This sample carries about 150,000 clones, with 2% to 2.5% going to the ten biggest clones. What was sequenced was PBMCs. The source is a man aged 25-45 years in good health and CMV-seronegative.

V and J are TRBV19 and TRBJ2-1; TRBD1 agrees at 10 bases. CDR3 length: 15 residues. Per the germline V gene, CDR1 is LNHDA and CDR2 is SQIVND (reference sequence). V shed 5 bases, J shed 6 bases, and the junction held 7 bases outside the gene matches. The CDR3 sequence is CASSVGQGVINEQFF. CDR3 sequence (DNA): TGTGCCAGTAGTGTCGGACAGGGGGTCATCAATGAGCAGTTCTTC. Looking up the rest from reference TRBV19 and TRBJ2-1 gives the full variable domain: DGGITQSPKYLFRKEGQNVTLSCEQNLNHDAMYWYRQDPGQGLRLIYYSQIVNDFQKGDIAEGYSVSREKKESFPLTVTSAQKNPTAFYLCASSVGQGVINEQFFGPGTRLTVL.

This chain uses TRBV5-1 with TRBJ1-1; 9 positions match TRBD1. CDR1 is SGHRS and CDR2 is YFSETQ in the germline V gene. CDR3 size: 15 residues. The J segment lost 5 bases and the V segment lost 4 bases, leaving 9 bases of the junction unmatched. CDR3 DNA sequence: TGCGCCAGCAGCCCTGCCGACAGGGGGAGTACTGAAGCTTTCTTT. It is translated as CASSPADRGSTEAFF.

The chain combines TRBV28 with TRBJ2-3, with D possibly being TRBD2 (6 bases). Trimming cost V 7 bases and J 4 bases, with 15 bases left between them. From germline, CDR1 is MDHEN and CDR2 SYDVKM. This CDR3 is 14 amino acids long. CDR3 in DNA: TGTGCCAGCAACATCGGAGGGCCATCAGATACGCAGTATTTT. Translating gives CASNIGGPSDTQYF.

V and J are TRBV6-6 and TRBJ1-2, with 9 positions matching TRBD1. The germline V gene has CDR1 MNHNY and CDR2 SVGAGI (reference sequence). V was clipped by 4 bases and J by 4 bases; unmatched bases: 10. The CDR3 length is 16 residues. The DNA of the CDR3 is TGTGCCAGCAGTTTTTCACGGACAGGGGCGAGCTATGGCTACACCTTC. This codes for CASSFSRTGASYGYTF.

J is TRBJ2-5 and V is TRBV5-1; TRBD2 matches at 9 bases. The germline V gene encodes CDR1 SGHRS and CDR2 YFSETQ. Unmatched junction bases numbered 14, after V lost 4 bases and J lost 1 base. This CDR3 has 18 amino acids. CDR3 nucleotides: TGCGCCAGCAGCCTCTACATGTCCGGGACTAGCAGCCAAGAGACCCAGTACTTC. Translating it yields CASSLYMSGTSSQETQYF.

This chain links TRBV18 with TRBJ2-3; maybe TRBD2 (6 bases). CDR3 length: 15 amino acids. V was cut by 2 bases and J by 3 bases, with 12 bases left in between. The V gene's germline CDR1 is KGHSH and CDR2 LQKENI. The CDR3 DNA follows: TGTGCCAGCTCACCAAGGGGCGGGGAGACAGATACGCAGTATTTT. Encoded protein: CASSPRGGETDTQYF.

This rearrangement joins TRBV18 to TRBJ2-1; 7 bases align to TRBD2. The length of the CDR3 is 15 residues. J gave up 8 bases and V 5 bases, and 12 bases lay outside the gene matches. CDR1 is KGHSH, CDR2 LQKENI, per germline. The chain's CDR3 is CASSVLGGSIDEQFF. As DNA, the CDR3 is TGTGCCAGCTCAGTCCTGGGCGGGAGTATAGATGAGCAGTTCTTC.

This chain links TRBV15 with TRBJ2-1; weak D call: TRBD2 (6 bases). With 0 bases removed from V and 6 bases from J, the gap between germline ends came to 12 bases. This CDR3 region has 15 residues. Germline V gene data show CDR1 as LNHNV and CDR2 as YYDKDF (reference sequence). CDR3 protein: CATSRDNAGSNEQFF. The CDR3 bases are TGTGCCACCAGCAGAGATAATGCGGGGTCCAATGAGCAGTTCTTC.

The chain has TRBV7-9 and TRBJ2-1, with 7 nucleotides matching TRBD2. Germline CDR1 is SEHNR and CDR2 is FQNEAQ (reference sequence). Germline trimming cut 1 base from V and 2 bases from J; bases unmatched to any gene: 5. CDR3 length equals 16 residues. The CDR3: CASSLVGGGPYNEQFF. The CDR3 region has the DNA TGTGCCAGCAGCTTAGTCGGGGGAGGGCCCTACAATGAGCAGTTCTTC.

CDR3 bases: TGTGCCAGCAGCCCCGGACTATTCACCGGGGAGCTGTTTTTT. Its protein is CASSPGLFTGELFF. The V gene is TRBV11-2, the J gene TRBJ2-2, with D perhaps TRBD2 (6 bases). Germline V gene data show CDR1 as SGHAT and CDR2 as FQNNGV. The CDR3 consists of 14 residues. V lost 5 bases to trimming and J lost 4 bases, with 11 bases between them. Complete variable domain (other parts from reference TRBV11-2 and TRBJ2-2): EAGVAQSPRYKIIEKRQSVAFWCNPISGHATLYWYQQILGQGPKLLIQFQNNGVVDDSQLPKDRFSAERLKGVDSTLKIQPAKLEDSAVYLCASSPGLFTGELFFGEGSRLTVL.

J is TRBJ1-1 and V is TRBV6-4; D call uncertain. V dropped 6 bases and J dropped 7 bases, with 9 bases sitting between them. The germline V gene has CDR1 MRHNA and CDR2 SNTAGT. CDR3 length equals 11 residues. The DNA for the CDR3 is TGTGCCAGCAGGTACAGAGATGAAGCTTTCTTT. Its protein is CASRYRDEAFF.

J is TRBJ2-7 and V is TRBV5-1, with TRBD1 as a possible D gene (6 bases). CDR1 is SGHRS, CDR2 YFSETQ, per germline. The CDR3 runs to 16 residues. The V end lost 2 bases, the J end lost 2 bases, and 17 bases lay between the germline ends. The CDR3: CASSFQQGPRTYEQYF. CDR3 DNA sequence: TGCGCCAGCAGCTTCCAACAGGGCCCTAGGACCTACGAGCAGTACTTC.

The chain links TRBV25-1 to TRBJ2-1; 9 bases match TRBD1. This CDR3 contains 18 residues. The V and J ends lost 1 base and 6 bases, in that order; junction bases with no gene match: 13. Germline lookup yields CDR1 MGHDK and CDR2 SYGVNS. The CDR3 coding sequence is TGTGCCAGCAGTGAATCCCCCCCCGGGACAGGGAAGGCCAATGAGCAGTTCTTC. Translation gives CASSESPPGTGKANEQFF.

The chain links TRBV27 to TRBJ2-5; unclear D gene. Germline lookup yields CDR1 MNHEY and CDR2 SMNVEV (reference sequence). This CDR3 contains 12 residues. Trimming pared 2 bases from V and 4 bases from J, leaving 5 bases between. The CDR3 spells CASSLTGETQYF. CDR3 coding DNA: TGTGCCAGCAGTTTAACCGGAGAGACCCAGTACTTC.

Points on this clone: Relative to the germline gene, one junction end is altered; a read error may explain this. The V and J genes are TRBV27 and TRBJ2-7; 7 bases agree with TRBD1. The CDR3 has 14 amino acids. Germline loops: CDR1 MNHEY, CDR2 SMNVEV (reference sequence). The CDR3 DNA sequence: TGTACCAGCAGTTTATCGAGGGGGCTCTACGAGCAGTACTTC. Its translation: CTSSLSRGLYEQYF.

V gene TRBV2 combines with J gene TRBJ2-2; no reliable D call. Germline values: CDR1 SNHLY, CDR2 FYNNEI. V dropped 7 bases and J dropped 1 base, with 4 bases sitting between them. The CDR3 runs to 12 residues. CDR3 loop: CASNRNTGELFF. In DNA form, the CDR3 reads TGTGCCAGCAACAGGAACACCGGGGAGCTGTTTTTT.

J is TRBJ2-7 and V is TRBV7-2, with D unresolved. This CDR3 is 11 amino acids long. From germline, CDR1 is SGHTA and CDR2 FQGNSA. Trimming took off 3 bases at V and 6 bases at J, with 6 bases between the two ends. The CDR3 nucleotides read TGTGCCAGCAGCTTCCATAGCGAGCAGTACTTC. Amino acids: CASSFHSEQYF.

V and J are TRBV11-2 and TRBJ2-1; 13 bases agree with TRBD2. This CDR3 has 18 residues. Per germline, CDR1 SGHAT and CDR2 FQNNGV. Trimming took 1 base from V and 6 from J; bases not matched to a gene: 9. The CDR3 loop is CASSLGGLAGRSRNEQFF. DNA of the CDR3: TGTGCCAGCAGCTTAGGGGGACTAGCGGGACGGTCCCGCAATGAGCAGTTCTTC.

V gene TRBV28 combines with J gene TRBJ1-1; unclear D gene. Germline V gives CDR1 MDHEN, CDR2 SYDVKM. This CDR3 spans 14 amino acids. Trimming shortened V by 7 bases and J by 1 base, and 13 bases separated the two germline ends. The CDR3: CASTSGVANTEAFF. The CDR3 region has the DNA TGTGCCAGCACGAGCGGGGTCGCGAACACTGAAGCTTTCTTT.

This sequence joins TRBV10-1 and TRBJ2-7, with a weak D call TRBD2 (5 bases). CDR1 is WNHNN and CDR2 is SYGVQD in the germline V gene (reference sequence). CDR3 length equals 14 residues. Trimming removed 3 bases at V and 3 bases at J, with 12 bases between. The CDR3 coding sequence is TGCGCCAGCAGTGAAGGGAGCGACTTCTACGAGCAGTACTTC. This sequence encodes CASSEGSDFYEQYF.

The J gene is TRBJ2-5, the V gene TRBV7-9, with 7 bases fitting TRBD1. This CDR3 is 14 amino acids long. With 7 bases clipped from V and 2 bases from J, the junction kept 7 bases outside the gene matches. Germline CDR1 SEHNR, CDR2 FQNEAQ (reference sequence). The CDR3 protein is CASNRGQAQETQYF. For the CDR3, the DNA is TGTGCCAGCAACCGAGGACAGGCACAAGAGACCCAGTACTTC.

The genes are TRBV27 and TRBJ2-3, with TRBD1 matching 9 bases. CDR3 length: 15 residues. Germline CDR1 reads MNHEY; CDR2 reads SMNVEV (reference sequence). The trim removed 2 bases at V and 8 bases at J, leaving 8 bases unmatched. For the CDR3, the DNA is TGTGCCAGCAGTTTACGGGGACAGGGAACGGGTACGCAGTATTTT. It translates to CASSLRGQGTGTQYF.

The genes are TRBV5-1 and TRBJ2-3; D not certain. With 6 bases removed from V and 6 bases from J, the gap between germline ends came to 11 bases. Looked up from germline, CDR1 is SGHRS and CDR2 is YFSETQ. CDR3 length: 12 residues. Here the CDR3 reads CASTLNSDTQYF. In DNA form, the CDR3 reads TGCGCCAGCACCCTCAATAGCGATACGCAGTATTTT.

V usage is TRBV5-1 and J usage is TRBJ1-1, with a possible D match to TRBD1 (5 bases). CDR3 length: 15 amino acids. The germline V gene has CDR1 SGHRS and CDR2 YFSETQ. The ends were cut back, 0 bases at V and 0 bases at J, with 9 bases in the middle. Here the CDR3 DNA reads TGCGCCAGCAGCTTGGCGTCGACAGTGAACACTGAAGCTTTCTTT. This encodes CASSLASTVNTEAFF.

The chain couples TRBV30 to TRBJ1-5; 8 nucleotides match TRBD1. CDR3 length: 14 amino acids. V was pared by 1 base and J by 7 bases, with 6 bases of the junction left unmatched. Per the germline V gene, CDR1 is GTSNPN and CDR2 is SVGIG (reference sequence). This CDR3 is CAWSGWTGNQPQHF. The CDR3 nucleotides read TGTGCCTGGAGTGGATGGACAGGGAACCAGCCCCAGCATTTT. The full variable domain, completed using reference TRBV30 and TRBJ1-5, is SQTIHQWPATLVQPVGSPLSLECTVEGTSNPNLYWYRQAAGRGLQLLFYSVGIGQISSEVPQNLSASRPQDRQFILSSKKLLLSDSGFYLCAWSGWTGNQPQHFGDGTRLSIL.

V is TRBV5-4 and J is TRBJ1-1; 7 bases line up with TRBD1. The V and J ends lost 0 bases and 1 base, in that order; junction bases with no gene match: 6. Germline CDR1 SGHNT, CDR2 YYREEE (reference sequence). This CDR3 is built from 16 residues. CDR3 loop: CASSLGGGRPNTEAFF. The DNA of the CDR3 is TGTGCCAGCAGCTTGGGAGGGGGCAGACCGAACACTGAAGCTTTCTTT.

The rearrangement uses TRBV9 and TRBJ2-2; 7 positions match TRBD1. This CDR3 contains 17 residues. J gave up 3 bases and V 0 bases, and 8 bases lay outside the gene matches. Germline CDR1 SGDLS, CDR2 YYNGEE. The CDR3 spells CASSVAEQGSYTGELFF. The CDR3 DNA reads TGTGCCAGCAGCGTAGCCGAACAGGGGTCATACACCGGGGAGCTGTTTTTT.

This rearrangement joins TRBV19 to TRBJ1-2; the D gene is possibly TRBD1 (6 bases). The CDR3 totals 15 residues. Deletions cut 3 bases from V and 8 bases from J, with 19 bases between. The V gene's germline CDR1 is LNHDA and CDR2 SQIVND (reference sequence). Written as DNA, the CDR3 is TGTGCCAGTAGTATCCCAAACCATAGGGGGAGCGGCTACACCTTC. Protein product: CASSIPNHRGSGYTF.

The V call is TRBV4-3, the J call TRBJ1-6; 9 nucleotides match TRBD1. J lost 7 bases, V lost 0 bases, and 4 bases had no gene match. This CDR3 spans 16 amino acids. Germline CDR1 LGHNA, CDR2 YSLEER. The CDR3 bases are TGCGCCAGCAGCCAAGATCTCGGACAGGGGAATTCACCCCTCCACTTT. Protein sequence: CASSQDLGQGNSPLHF.

The rearrangement uses TRBV4-1 and TRBJ2-5, with 9 bases that match TRBD2. The germline V gene has CDR1 MGHRA and CDR2 YSYEKL. V lost 1 base to trimming and J lost 5 bases; unmatched junction nucleotides: 8. The CDR3 consists of 16 residues. The CDR3 bases are TGCGCCAGCAGCCAAGCCGGGACTAGCACATCGGAGACCCAGTACTTC. Residues: CASSQAGTSTSETQYF.

The V call is TRBV14, the J call TRBJ2-3; 9 nucleotides align to TRBD1. With 4 bases clipped from V and 2 bases from J, the junction kept 4 bases outside the gene matches. Germline CDR1 and CDR2: SGHDN and FVKESK. The CDR3 spans 15 residues. DNA of the CDR3: TGTGCCAGCAGCCCCTGGACAGGGGACACAGATACGCAGTATTTT. Residues: CASSPWTGDTDTQYF.

CDR3 sequence reads: CASFSAGGDTQYF. As DNA, the CDR3 is TGCGCCAGCTTCAGCGCGGGGGGGGATACGCAGTATTTT. The chain is built from TRBV5-1 and TRBJ2-3; 9 positions match TRBD2. With 7 bases clipped from V and 6 bases from J, the junction kept 6 bases outside the gene matches. This CDR3 has 13 residues. The V gene's germline CDR1 is SGHRS and CDR2 YFSETQ.